This TCR beta chain was captured in a study of blood T cells in healthy people across ages. Study-wide results and caveats: Older individuals had lower TCR beta diversity per million T cells (the decline was roughly linear).

A word on this clonotype: Its antigen is as yet unknown.

CDR3 size: 15 residues. V lost 3 bases and J 1 base, leaving 13 bases between the germline ends. Germline V gene sequence: CDR1 MNHEY, CDR2 SMNVEV (reference sequence). For the second PCR, which ran for roughly 6 to 12 cycles, a sample-barcoded 5' primer and a J-beta primer mix were used. Every molecule of cDNA carried a tag from a template-switch adaptor with 12 random nucleotides. One entry per CDR3 protein, called by TCRdb with MiXCR from the 5' RACE reads. Of about 630,000 distinct CDR3 sequences listed, around 21% are singletons. What was sequenced was blood. The receptor's source is a man between 65 and 85 years old in good health. The genes are TRBV27 and TRBJ2-7; no clear D. The CDR3 bases are TGTGCCAGCAGTTTGAGGCTAAGTCTTTCCTACGAGCAGTACTTC. Protein sequence: CASSLRLSLSYEQYF.